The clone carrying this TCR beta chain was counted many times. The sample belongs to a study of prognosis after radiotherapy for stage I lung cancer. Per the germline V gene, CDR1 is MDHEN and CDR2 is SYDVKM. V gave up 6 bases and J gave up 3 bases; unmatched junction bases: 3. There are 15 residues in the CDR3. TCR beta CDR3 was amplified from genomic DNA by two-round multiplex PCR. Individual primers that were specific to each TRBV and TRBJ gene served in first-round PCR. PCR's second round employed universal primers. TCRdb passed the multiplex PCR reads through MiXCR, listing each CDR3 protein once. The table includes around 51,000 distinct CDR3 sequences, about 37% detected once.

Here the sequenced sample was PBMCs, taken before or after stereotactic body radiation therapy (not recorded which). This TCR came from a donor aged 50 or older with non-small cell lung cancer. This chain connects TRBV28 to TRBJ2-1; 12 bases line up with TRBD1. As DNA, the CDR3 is TGTGCCAGCAGCGGGACAGGGGGCGGCTACAATGAGCAGTTCTTC. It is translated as CASSGTGGGYNEQFF.